A single sample gave rise to the 9 T cell receptor beta chains below, sequenced in a study of human T cells and chemical hapten exposure. Time point noted: pre-sensitization, week 0. Treatment specified: therapeutic diphenylcyclopropenone sensitization with weekly scalp DPC. TCRdb used MiXCR to reprocess the RACE reads, holding one entry per CDR3 protein. The table records more than 250,000 distinct CDR3 sequences, about 9.4% of them present only once. Specimen: whole blood, collected in connection with sensitization to the hapten diphenylcyclopropenone (DPC). The origin of the receptors is a woman in her thirties or forties with alopecia areata. Some clones in this sample may be carry-over from other donors' samples.

This clonotype appeared a few times. The V gene is TRBV5-1, the J gene TRBJ1-2, with 8 bases lining up with TRBD1. Germline-derived CDR1 and CDR2 are SGHRS and YFSETQ. Trimming took 6 bases from V and 5 from J; bases not matched to a gene: 9. This CDR3 comprises 14 residues. The CDR3 region is CASTLGTGQYGYTF. The CDR3 DNA is TGCGCCAGCACCTTAGGGACAGGCCAATATGGCTACACCTTC.

The genes are TRBV7-9 and TRBJ1-2, with D perhaps matching TRBD1 (5 bases). Trimming removed 1 base from V and 4 bases from J, with 13 bases in between. The length of the CDR3 is 15 residues. Germline loops: CDR1 SEHNR, CDR2 FQNEAQ (reference sequence). The DNA of the CDR3 is TGTGCCAGCAGCTTAGGAGGGGTTCTCCTCTATGGCTACACCTTC. Translation: CASSLGGVLLYGYTF.

This clonotype was seen more than once but under ten times. This chain joins TRBV5-1 and TRBJ2-1; tentative D call: TRBD1 (6 bases). This CDR3 is built from 15 residues. The V end lost 2 bases, the J end lost 6 bases, and 15 bases lay between the germline ends. The V gene's germline CDR1 is SGHRS and CDR2 YFSETQ. Here the CDR3 DNA reads TGCGCCAGCAGCTTTGGGCAGGGGATCTCCAATGAGCAGTTCTTC. Translated, it gives CASSFGQGISNEQFF.

This clonotype was observed a few times. The chain uses TRBV27 and TRBJ2-4; TRBD1 is a possible D gene (6 bases). Trimming took off 8 bases at V and 0 bases at J, with 14 bases between the two ends. The CDR3 has 15 amino acids. Germline CDR1 and CDR2: MNHEY and SMNVEV (reference sequence). CDR3 sequence (DNA): TGTGCCAGCGGAACGGACAGCTTAGCCAAAAACATTCAGTACTTC. It yields the protein CASGTDSLAKNIQYF.

The table lists this clonotype with a few counts. The chain couples TRBV3-1 to TRBJ2-4; tentative D call: TRBD1 (6 bases). Looked up from germline, CDR1 is LGHDT and CDR2 is YNNKEL (reference sequence). V was trimmed by 7 bases and J by 6 bases, leaving 19 bases between them. The CDR3 has 15 amino acids. CDR3 region: CASTPRSGRGNIQYF. In nucleotides, the CDR3 is TGTGCCAGCACCCCGAGATCGGGCAGGGGAAACATTCAGTACTTC.

In this sample, this clonotype turned up a few times. The chain couples TRBV6-1 to TRBJ1-1, with D perhaps matching TRBD1 (5 bases). This CDR3 contains 14 residues. CDR1 MNHNS and CDR2 SASEGT come from the germline V gene. V lost 6 bases and J lost 1, with 12 bases in between. CDR3 nucleotides: TGTGCCAGCAGCATAACAGGAAAGAACACTGAAGCTTTCTTT. It is translated as CASSITGKNTEAFF.

This clonotype was seen many times. V is TRBV28 and J is TRBJ1-1; TRBD1 might be the D (6 bases). Germline V gene data show CDR1 as MDHEN and CDR2 as SYDVKM. Trimming removed 3 bases from V and 7 bases from J, with 9 bases in between. The CDR3 totals 12 residues. The CDR3, as DNA: TGTGCCAGCAGTTTGACAGGAGTTGAAGCTTTCTTT. Amino acids: CASSLTGVEAFF.

This chain joins TRBV20-1 and TRBJ2-2; perhaps D is TRBD1 or TRBD2 (5 bases each). Between the trimmed V and J ends, which lost 3 bases and 0 bases, there was a span of 8 bases. CDR3 size: 14 residues. The germline gives CDR1 DFQATT, CDR2 SNEGSKA (reference sequence). The CDR3 region has the DNA TGCAGTGCTAGGGGACCTACGAACACCGGGGAGCTGTTTTTT. Translation: CSARGPTNTGELFF.

This clonotype was seen a handful of times. The chain carries TRBV12-3 or TRBV12-4 and TRBJ1-5; D is perhaps TRBD1 (5 bases). V lost 5 bases and J 4 bases, leaving 12 bases between the germline ends. CDR3 length equals 14 residues. CDR3 loop: CASSPGRGNQPQHF. In nucleotides, the CDR3 is TGTGCCAGCAGTCCAGGAAGGGGTAATCAGCCCCAGCATTTT.